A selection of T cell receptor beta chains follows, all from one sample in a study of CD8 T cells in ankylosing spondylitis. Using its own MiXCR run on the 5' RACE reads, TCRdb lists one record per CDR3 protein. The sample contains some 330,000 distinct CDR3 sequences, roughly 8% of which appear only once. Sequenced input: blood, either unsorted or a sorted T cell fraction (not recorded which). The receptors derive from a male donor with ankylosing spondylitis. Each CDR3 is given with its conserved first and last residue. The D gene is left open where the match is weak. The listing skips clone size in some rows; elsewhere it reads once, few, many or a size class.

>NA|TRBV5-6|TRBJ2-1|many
TGTGCCAGCAGCTTGTATCAGTATAGCGATGAGCAGTTCTTC
CASSLYQYSDEQFF
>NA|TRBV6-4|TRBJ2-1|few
TGTGCCAGCAGTCAATCCGGGACAACCTACAATGAGCAGTTCTTC
CASSQSGTTYNEQFF
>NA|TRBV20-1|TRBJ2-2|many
TGCAGTGCTACGGACCAAAGCGGAGCCGGGGAGCTGTTTTTT
CSATDQSGAGELFF
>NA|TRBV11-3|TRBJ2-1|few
TGTGCCAGCAGCTTAAGGCGGAACTACAATGAGCAGTTCTTC
CASSLRRNYNEQFF
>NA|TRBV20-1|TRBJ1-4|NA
TGCAGTGCACAGCGTGCAACTAATGTAAAACTGTTTTTT
CSAQRATNVKLFF
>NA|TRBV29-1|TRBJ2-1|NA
TGCAGCGTTGATACGCTGGAATACAATGAGCAGTTCTTC
CSVDTLEYNEQFF
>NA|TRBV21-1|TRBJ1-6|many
TGTGCCAGCTTGGGACACTTGCCTTATAATTCACCCCTCCACTTT
CASLGHLPYNSPLHF
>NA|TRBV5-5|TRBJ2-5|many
TGTGCCAGCAGCTTGGGCCCGGGAGAGACCCAGTACTTC
CASSLGPGETQYF
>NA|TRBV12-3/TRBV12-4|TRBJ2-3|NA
TGTGCCAGCAGTTTAAGGGTGGCCGGACCTAGCACAGATACGCAGTATTTT
CASSLRVAGPSTDTQYF
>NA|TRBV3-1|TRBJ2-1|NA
TGTGCCAGCAGCCAATACCGCTACGAGCAGTTCTTC
CASSQYRYEQFF
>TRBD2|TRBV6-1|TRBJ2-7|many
TGTGCCAGCAAGCCTCTAGCGGGAGAAATCTACGAGCAGTACTTC
CASKPLAGEIYEQYF
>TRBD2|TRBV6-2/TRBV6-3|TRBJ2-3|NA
TGTGCCAGCATGAAGACTAGCGGGAGAGATACGCAGTATTTT
CASMKTSGRDTQYF
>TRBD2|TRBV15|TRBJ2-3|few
TGTGCCACCAGCAGAGATCTCACGGGAGGGATAGATACGCAGTATTTT
CATSRDLTGGIDTQYF
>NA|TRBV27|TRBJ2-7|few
TGTGCCCCCAACCGAGGAGAGCAGTACTTC
CAPNRGEQYF
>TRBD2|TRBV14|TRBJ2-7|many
TGTGCCAGCAGCCAACAAGGACTAGCTGGCTACGAGCAGTACTTC
CASSQQGLAGYEQYF
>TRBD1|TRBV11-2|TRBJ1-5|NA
TGTGCCAGCAGCTTAGGAGACAGGGGGTTTCAGCCCCAGCATTTT
CASSLGDRGFQPQHF
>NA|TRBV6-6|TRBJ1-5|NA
TGTGCCAGCAGTAGCAGGGAGTCGCAGCCCCAGCATTTT
CASSSRESQPQHF
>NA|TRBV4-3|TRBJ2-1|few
TGCGCCAGCAGCCAAGATATTGTCAATGAGCAGTTCTTC
CASSQDIVNEQFF
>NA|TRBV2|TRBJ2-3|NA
TGTGCCAGCAGTGAAGCCGGGCGGGTGGCAGATACGCAGTATTTT
CASSEAGRVADTQYF
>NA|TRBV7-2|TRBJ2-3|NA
TGTGCCAGCAGCTTAATGGGTAGCGGTACAGATACGCAGTATTTT
CASSLMGSGTDTQYF
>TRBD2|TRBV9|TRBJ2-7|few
TGTGCCAGCAGCCCAGACGCGGGAGCCTACGAGCAGTACTTC
CASSPDAGAYEQYF
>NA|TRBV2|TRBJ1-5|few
TGTGCCAGCAGTAATAATCCAGACAGATACGATAGCAATCAGCCCCAGCATTTT
CASSNNPDRYDSNQPQHF
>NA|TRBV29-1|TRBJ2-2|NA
TGCAGCGTTGCTGGGGCTAACACCGGGGAGCTGTTTTTT
CSVAGANTGELFF
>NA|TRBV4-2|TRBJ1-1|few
TGTGCCAGCAGCCACCCTGAAGGAACTGAAGCTTTCTTT
CASSHPEGTEAFF
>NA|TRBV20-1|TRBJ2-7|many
TGCAGTGCTAGGAAAGACTACGAGCAGTACTTC
CSARKDYEQYF
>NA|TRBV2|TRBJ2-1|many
TGTGCCAGCAGTGGAGAGACGCTTAAGGTATTCTTC
CASSGETLKVFF
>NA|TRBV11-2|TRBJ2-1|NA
TGTGCCAGCAGCCTAGGGCGCAGCACCTACAATGAGCAGTTCTTC
CASSLGRSTYNEQFF
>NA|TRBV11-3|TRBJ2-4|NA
TGTGCCAGCAGCCGGGGCCGAGCAGAAAACATTCAGTACTTC
CASSRGRAENIQYF
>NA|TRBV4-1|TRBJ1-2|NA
TGCGCCAGCAGGTCCTTCAGGCAGGACAACTATGGCTACACCTTC
CASRSFRQDNYGYTF